This entry lists 31 T cell receptor beta chains sequenced from one sample in a study of CD8 T cells in Susac syndrome. With random hexamers, 0.5 to 1 ug RNA was reverse transcribed. Each CDR3 protein gets one entry after TCRdb re-called the immunoSEQ multiplex PCR reads with MiXCR. The sample carries 180,000 or so distinct CDR3 sequences, almost 96% recorded once. Sequences were obtained from CD4+ T cells from PBMCs. All receptors derive from a human donor with multiple sclerosis.

This rearrangement joins TRBV20-1 to TRBJ2-3; D is ambiguous. Trimming removed 0 bases from V and 4 bases from J, with 5 bases in between. From germline, CDR1 is DFQATT and CDR2 SNEGSKA (reference sequence). The CDR3 loop spans 12 amino acids. CDR3 in DNA: TGCAGTGCTAGAGATCCTCCAGATACGCAGTATTTT. Its protein product is CSARDPPDTQYF.

The genes are TRBV12-3 or TRBV12-4 and TRBJ2-5; TRBD2 agrees at 10 bases. CDR3 length: 16 amino acids. Trimming cost V 8 bases and J 3 bases; bases outside gene matches: 12. The CDR3 region has the DNA TGTGCCAGCGTATCCTTTATAGCGGGGGGAAAAGAGACCCAGTACTTC. This encodes CASVSFIAGGKETQYF.

V and J are TRBV6-5 and TRBJ1-1; D is possibly TRBD1 (5 bases). Trimming shortened V by 0 bases and J by 11 bases, and 19 bases separated the two germline ends. The V gene's germline CDR1 is MNHEY and CDR2 SVGAGI. CDR3 size: 15 residues. This CDR3 is CASSYSGDGGVGAFF. The CDR3 DNA sequence: TGTGCCAGCAGTTACTCGGGCGACGGGGGGGTTGGCGCTTTCTTT.

The V gene is TRBV18, the J gene TRBJ2-7; D is undetermined. Trimming left V 6 bases short and J 3 bases short, with 24 bases between. The germline gives CDR1 KGHSH, CDR2 LQKENI. This CDR3 is built from 17 residues. CDR3 sequence (DNA): TGTGCCAGCTCCGACCAAAATCCTGTATTAGTAGGCTACGAGCAGTACTTC. It yields the protein CASSDQNPVLVGYEQYF.

This rearrangement joins TRBV20-1 to TRBJ1-3; weak D call: TRBD1 (5 bases). Germline-derived CDR1 and CDR2 are DFQATT and SNEGSKA (reference sequence). Between the trimmed V and J ends, which lost 3 bases and 7 bases, there was a span of 16 bases. The CDR3 covers 14 residues. In DNA, the CDR3 is TGCAGTGCTAGTCATGGGCAGGGTGGGAACACCATATATTTT. Encoded protein: CSASHGQGGNTIYF.

V is TRBV24-1 and J is TRBJ2-3; 10 bases agree with TRBD2. Trimming took 3 bases from V and 3 from J; bases not matched to a gene: 2. Per the germline V gene, CDR1 is KGHDR and CDR2 is SFDVKD. The CDR3 extends over 15 amino acids. CDR3 coding DNA: TGTGCCACCAGTGATGTGACTAGCGGGACAGATACGCAGTATTTT. Protein sequence: CATSDVTSGTDTQYF.

In its sample, this clonotype was seen once. This sequence joins TRBV27 and TRBJ2-7, with D perhaps assigned TRBD1 or TRBD2 (5 bases each). Trimming stripped 2 bases from V and 10 bases from J, with 27 bases between. Germline V CDR1 and CDR2: MNHEY, SMNVEV (reference sequence). The CDR3 totals 17 residues. CDR3 bases: TGTGCCAGCAGTTTACACAGGCCCCGTATCGGAGGAGACGTACAGTACTTC. Its translation: CASSLHRPRIGGDVQYF.

The chain is built from TRBV30 and TRBJ2-3, with unresolved D. Per germline, CDR1 GTSNPN and CDR2 SVGIG (reference sequence). The V and J ends lost 4 bases and 4 bases respectively, with 12 bases between them. The CDR3 contains 13 residues. The CDR3 protein is CAWTGVRPDTQYF. In DNA form, the CDR3 reads TGTGCCTGGACTGGGGTGAGGCCAGATACGCAGTATTTT.

In DNA, the CDR3 is TGCGCCAGCGACCTTACTCGGGACCTCAATGAGCAGTTCTTC. Translating gives CASDLTRDLNEQFF. The chain has TRBV23-1 and TRBJ2-1; tentatively, D is TRBD1 or TRBD2 (5 bases each). TRBV23-1 is labeled an ORF, and its function is uncertain. This CDR3 has 14 amino acids. V was clipped by 8 bases and J by 6 bases, with 17 bases between them.

This chain uses TRBV12-3 or TRBV12-4 with TRBJ2-7; TRBD1 matches 7 bases. With 5 bases clipped from V and 7 bases from J, the junction kept 8 bases outside the gene matches. The length of the CDR3 is 13 residues. CDR3 amino acids: CASSIPDRAEQYF. The CDR3 region has the DNA TGTGCCAGCAGTATACCTGACAGGGCAGAGCAGTACTTC.

CDR3 DNA: TGTGCCAGCAGCAACCTAGCGGGGGCCGCAGATACGCAGTATTTT. Residues: CASSNLAGAADTQYF. The chain has TRBV11-2 and TRBJ2-3; 10 bases are a match to TRBD2. This CDR3 is 15 amino acids long. The ends lost 5 bases at V and 4 bases at J; junction bases unmatched: 6. Looked up from germline, CDR1 is SGHAT and CDR2 is FQNNGV.

The chain recombines TRBV4-3 with TRBJ2-7; D is perhaps TRBD2 (7 bases). The CDR3 has 17 amino acids. The germline V and J ends were trimmed by 0 bases and 1 base, with 16 bases remaining between them. The germline V gene encodes CDR1 LGHNA and CDR2 YSLEER. CDR3 in amino acids: CASSQESGTGQSYEQYF. CDR3 DNA sequence: TGCGCCAGCAGCCAAGAAAGCGGGACCGGACAGTCCTACGAGCAGTACTTC.

This clonotype was observed a handful of times. The chain is built from TRBV5-1 and TRBJ2-7, with D perhaps matching TRBD2 (5 bases). Germline V gene lookup returns CDR1 SGHRS and CDR2 YFSETQ. V was pared by 4 bases and J by 0 bases, with 14 bases between. The CDR3 is 15 residues long. The CDR3 is CASSPRQEGSYEQYF. CDR3 nucleotides: TGCGCCAGCAGCCCGAGACAAGAGGGCTCCTACGAGCAGTACTTC.

V is TRBV3-1 and J is TRBJ2-5; 11 bases map to TRBD2. Trimming at V came to 4 bases and at J to 5 bases, leaving 9 bases not matched to a gene. The germline V gene has CDR1 LGHDT and CDR2 YNNKEL (reference sequence). This CDR3 comprises 16 residues. The CDR3 DNA is TGTGCCAGCAGCCGGCGGCTAGCGGGGGGCGGGGAGACCCAGTACTTC. Residues: CASSRRLAGGGETQYF.

The chain joins TRBV2 to TRBJ2-7, with D unclear. CDR1 and CDR2 (germline): SNHLY, FYNNEI. With 6 bases removed from V and 7 bases from J, the gap between germline ends came to 16 bases. The CDR3 is made up of 13 amino acids. For the CDR3, the DNA is TGTGCCAGCAGCCCCGCGGCGGACCGGGAGCAGTACTTC. Translating it yields CASSPAADREQYF.

This chain uses TRBV18 with TRBJ1-1; a possible D gene is TRBD1 (6 bases). Per the germline V gene, CDR1 is KGHSH and CDR2 is LQKENI. The CDR3 loop spans 12 amino acids. Trimming took off 4 bases at V and 6 bases at J, with 9 bases between the two ends. The CDR3 sequence is CASSRQAAEAFF. CDR3 nucleotide sequence: TGTGCCAGCTCACGACAGGCGGCTGAAGCTTTCTTT.

This chain connects TRBV18 to TRBJ1-2; D not resolved. Trimming cost V 1 base and J 4 bases, with 13 bases left between them. Germline CDR1 is KGHSH and CDR2 is LQKENI. The CDR3 sequence is 15 residues long. The CDR3 DNA reads as TGTGCCAGCTCACCACAGGTGGGCGGCAGCTATGGCTACACCTTC. It is translated as CASSPQVGGSYGYTF.

The chain is built from TRBV20-1 and TRBJ1-2; no reliable D call. The CDR3 has 12 amino acids. The germline CDR1 and CDR2 sequences are DFQATT and SNEGSKA (reference sequence). Trimming shortened V by 5 bases and J by 7 bases, and 14 bases separated the two germline ends. The CDR3 coding sequence is TGCAGTGCTCGGACGCCCGCAGGTGGCTACACCTTC. Translation: CSARTPAGGYTF.

This clonotype has a single count. This sequence joins TRBV12-3 or TRBV12-4 and TRBJ2-2; TRBD2 is a possible D gene (6 bases). V shed 7 bases and J shed 3 bases, with 24 bases lying between them. This CDR3 is 18 amino acids long. The DNA for the CDR3 is TGTGCCAGCACCTGGGGCTTTTGGAGGGCGCAAGACACCGGGGAGCTGTTTTTT. This sequence encodes CASTWGFWRAQDTGELFF.

The gene calls are TRBV3-1 and TRBJ1-1; TRBD1 is a possible D gene (5 bases). This CDR3 is 12 amino acids long. Germline lookup yields CDR1 LGHDT and CDR2 YNNKEL (reference sequence). Deletions cut 3 bases from V and 5 bases from J, with 7 bases between. CDR3 nucleotides: TGTGCCAGCAGCCATGAGGGGACTGAAGCTTTCTTT. It codes for CASSHEGTEAFF.

This CDR3 reads CASSLYWDRGYGYTF. The CDR3 DNA sequence: TGTGCCAGCAGTTTATATTGGGACAGGGGCTATGGCTACACCTTC. The chain has TRBV28 and TRBJ1-2, with 10 bases aligning to TRBD1. CDR1 and CDR2 from the germline V gene are MDHEN and SYDVKM. V lost 1 base, J lost 4 bases, and 3 bases stayed unmatched. The length of the CDR3 is 15 residues.

J is TRBJ2-3 and V is TRBV7-9, with TRBD2 as a possible D gene (7 bases). CDR3 size: 14 residues. Trimming took 1 base from V and 10 from J, leaving 15 bases between them. Per germline, CDR1 SEHNR and CDR2 FQNEAQ (reference sequence). The CDR3 DNA reads TGTGCCAGCAGCTTAGTAGGGGGAGGACTAGCGCAGTATTTT. The encoded protein is CASSLVGGGLAQYF.

The chain uses TRBV7-9 and TRBJ2-1; no definite D call. CDR3 length: 10 residues. V was shortened by 5 bases and J by 9 bases, with 5 bases between the two germline ends. CDR1 is SEHNR and CDR2 is FQNEAQ in the germline V gene (reference sequence). In DNA, the CDR3 is TGTGCCAGCAGCCCCATTGAGCAGTTCTTC. Residues: CASSPIEQFF.

The chain uses TRBV30 and TRBJ2-5; 9 nucleotides align to TRBD2. This CDR3 comprises 13 residues. V trimming: 2 bases; J trimming: 7 bases; junction bases outside the gene matches: 5. The germline V gene has CDR1 GTSNPN and CDR2 SVGIG (reference sequence). CDR3 amino acids: CAWSSGGPLTQYF. DNA for the CDR3: TGTGCCTGGAGTAGCGGGGGGCCCTTGACCCAGTACTTC. Combining the CDR3 with reference TRBV30 and TRBJ2-5 gives the whole variable domain SQTIHQWPATLVQPVGSPLSLECTVEGTSNPNLYWYRQAAGRGLQLLFYSVGIGQISSEVPQNLSASRPQDRQFILSSKKLLLSDSGFYLCAWSSGGPLTQYFGPGTRLLVL.

The gene calls are TRBV5-6 and TRBJ2-4; 8 bases line up with TRBD2. The CDR3 length is 19 residues. CDR1 SGHDT and CDR2 YYEEEE come from the germline V gene. V was clipped by 4 bases and J by 0 bases; unmatched bases: 15. CDR3 DNA: TGTGCCAGCAGCCCACCCGGGGGGGCCCGACGTCTAGCCAAAAACATTCAGTACTTC. The encoded protein is CASSPPGGARRLAKNIQYF.

The CDR3 nucleotides read TGCGCCAGCTGTCCGGGACTAGCCCCAAACACCGGGGAGCTGTTTTTT. This sequence encodes CASCPGLAPNTGELFF. This chain connects TRBV5-1 to TRBJ2-2; TRBD2 matches at 9 bases. CDR1 and CDR2 (germline): SGHRS, YFSETQ. The V segment lost 7 bases and the J segment 2 bases; nucleotides outside the gene matches: 9. The CDR3 sequence is 16 residues long.

This chain links TRBV30 with TRBJ1-2, with a possible D match to TRBD1 (6 bases). The CDR3 is made up of 13 amino acids. Germline values: CDR1 GTSNPN, CDR2 SVGIG (reference sequence). V was clipped by 4 bases and J by 4 bases, with 13 bases between them. The CDR3 loop reads CAWNLVRGYGYTF. CDR3 nucleotides: TGTGCCTGGAATTTAGTCAGGGGCTATGGCTACACCTTC. Looking up the rest from reference TRBV30 and TRBJ1-2 gives the full variable domain: SQTIHQWPATLVQPVGSPLSLECTVEGTSNPNLYWYRQAAGRGLQLLFYSVGIGQISSEVPQNLSASRPQDRQFILSSKKLLLSDSGFYLCAWNLVRGYGYTFGSGTRLTVV.

The chain joins TRBV20-1 to TRBJ1-6, with a weak D call TRBD1 (6 bases). Trimming left V 5 bases short and J 2 bases short, with 10 bases between. CDR3 length equals 14 residues. CDR1 is DFQATT and CDR2 is SNEGSKA in the germline V gene (reference sequence). DNA of the CDR3: TGCAGTGCTCTGACAGGCGCCTATAATTCACCCCTCCACTTT. It codes for CSALTGAYNSPLHF.

The chain recombines TRBV6-5 with TRBJ2-7; D is perhaps TRBD2 (5 bases). Trimming took 2 bases from V and 7 from J, leaving 18 bases between them. The V gene's germline CDR1 is MNHEY and CDR2 SVGAGI. The CDR3 spans 15 residues. The CDR3 DNA sequence: TGTGCCAGCAGTTACACCCGACTGGGCTCGGGGGAGCAGTACTTC. It encodes CASSYTRLGSGEQYF.

The chain joins TRBV5-1 to TRBJ2-7; the D gene could be TRBD1 or TRBD2 (5 bases each). V gave up 5 bases and J gave up 2 bases, with 11 bases separating them. The CDR3 loop spans 13 amino acids. Germline CDR1 is SGHRS and CDR2 is YFSETQ. CDR3 sequence reads: CASRGRMAYEQYF. The DNA of the CDR3 is TGCGCCAGCAGGGGACGGATGGCCTACGAGCAGTACTTC.

V gene TRBV12-3 or TRBV12-4 combines with J gene TRBJ1-1; D is unresolved. The CDR3 is made up of 14 amino acids. Trimming took off 5 bases at V and 3 bases at J, with 13 bases between the two ends. The CDR3 sequence is CASSETAFDTEAFF. Here the CDR3 DNA reads TGTGCCAGCAGTGAGACCGCCTTCGACACTGAAGCTTTCTTT.